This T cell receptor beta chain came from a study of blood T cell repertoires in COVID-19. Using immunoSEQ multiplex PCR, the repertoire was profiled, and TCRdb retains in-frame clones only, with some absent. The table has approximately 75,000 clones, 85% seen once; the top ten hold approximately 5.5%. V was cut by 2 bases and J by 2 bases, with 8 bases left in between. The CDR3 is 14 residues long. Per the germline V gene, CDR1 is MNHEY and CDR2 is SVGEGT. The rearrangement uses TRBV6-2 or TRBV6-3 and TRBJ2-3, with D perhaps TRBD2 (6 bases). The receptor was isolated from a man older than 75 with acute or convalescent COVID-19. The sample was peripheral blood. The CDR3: CASSYGRDTDTQYF. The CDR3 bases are TGTGCCAGCAGTTACGGGCGGGACACAGATACGCAGTATTTT.